This T cell receptor beta chain was identified during a study of T cell responses to AZD1222 COVID-19 vaccine. Trimming shortened V by 6 bases and J by 6 bases, and 12 bases separated the two germline ends. The germline CDR1 and CDR2 sequences are KGHSH and LQKENI. The CDR3 consists of 13 residues. Regarding the study as a whole: Clonal diversity may have been underestimated in mostly white British donors.

It was second doses at about 4 or about 12 weeks that were pooled. For this clone: What it binds is unknown.

Measured with immunoSEQ multiplex PCR; TCRdb has only the in-frame clones, and not every one. The top ten clones hold around 2.9% of a sample with about 160,000 clones, 80% to 95% of them seen once. This sample comprised peripheral blood, obtained 28 days after the second AZD1222 dose. This chain joins TRBV18 and TRBJ1-5; possibly TRBD1 for D (6 bases). This clonotype was sampled from an adult who received the AZD1222 COVID-19 vaccine. This CDR3 is CASSQTGSQPQHF. The CDR3 region has the DNA TGTGCCAGCTCGCAAACAGGGTCTCAGCCCCAGCATTTT.